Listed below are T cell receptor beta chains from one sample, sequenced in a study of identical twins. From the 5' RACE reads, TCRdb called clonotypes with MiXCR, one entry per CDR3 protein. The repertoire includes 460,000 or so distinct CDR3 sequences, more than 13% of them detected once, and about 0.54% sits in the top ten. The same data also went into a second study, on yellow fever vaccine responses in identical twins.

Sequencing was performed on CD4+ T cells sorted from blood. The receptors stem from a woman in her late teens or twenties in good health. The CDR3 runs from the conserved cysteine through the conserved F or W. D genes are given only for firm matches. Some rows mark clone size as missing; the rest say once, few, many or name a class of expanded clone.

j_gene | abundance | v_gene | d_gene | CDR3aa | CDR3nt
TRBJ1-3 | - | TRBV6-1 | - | CASSVKGAGNTIYF | TGTGCCAGCAGTGTGAAGGGGGCTGGAAACACCATATATTTT
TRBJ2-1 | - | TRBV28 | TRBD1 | CASSDRGPSYNEQFF | TGTGCCAGCAGTGACAGGGGGCCTTCCTACAATGAGCAGTTCTTC
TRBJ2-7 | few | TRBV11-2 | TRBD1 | CASSLLTGTGGSYEQYF | TGTGCCAGCAGCTTACTAACCGGGACAGGGGGATCCTACGAGCAGTACTTC
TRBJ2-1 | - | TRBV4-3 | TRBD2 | CASSQDPSGSSYNEQFF | TGCGCCAGCAGCCAAGATCCAAGCGGGAGTAGCTACAATGAGCAGTTCTTC
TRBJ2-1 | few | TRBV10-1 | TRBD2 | CASSEGTSGSYNEQFF | TGCGCCAGCAGTGAGGGGACTAGCGGTTCCTACAATGAGCAGTTCTTC
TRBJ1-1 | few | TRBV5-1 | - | CASKSREGMNTEAFF | TGCGCCAGCAAATCAAGGGAGGGAATGAACACTGAAGCTTTCTTT
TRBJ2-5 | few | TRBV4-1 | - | CASSQLLLETQYF | TGCGCCAGCAGCCAGCTACTCTTGGAGACCCAGTACTTC
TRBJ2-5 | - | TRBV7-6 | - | CASSGGTFQETQYF | TGTGCCAGCAGCGGCGGGACATTTCAAGAGACCCAGTACTTC
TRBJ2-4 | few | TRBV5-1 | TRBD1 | CASSYGQGVAKNIQYF | TGCGCCAGCAGCTATGGACAGGGAGTAGCCAAAAACATTCAGTACTTC
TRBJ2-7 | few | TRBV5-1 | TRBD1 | CASTWTGGYEQYF | TGCGCCAGCACTTGGACAGGGGGCTACGAGCAGTACTTC
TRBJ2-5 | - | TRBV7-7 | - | CASSQRGDKSETQYF | TGTGCTAGCAGTCAGCGTGGGGACAAGTCAGAGACCCAGTACTTC
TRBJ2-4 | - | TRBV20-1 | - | CSARDLDRREIQYF | TGCAGTGCTAGAGATCTTGACAGACGAGAGATTCAGTACTTC
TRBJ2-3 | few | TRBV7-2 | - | CASSPNSQRPTDTQYF | TGTGCCAGCAGCCCCAATAGTCAGCGGCCCACAGATACGCAGTATTTT
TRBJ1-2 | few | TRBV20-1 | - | CSASRNYGYTF | TGCAGTGCTAGCAGGAACTATGGCTACACCTTC
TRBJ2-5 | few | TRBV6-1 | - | CASRTQGTQETQYF | TGTGCCAGCAGAACTCAGGGGACCCAAGAGACCCAGTACTTC
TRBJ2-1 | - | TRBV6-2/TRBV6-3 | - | CASSYFSPSSYNEQFF | TGTGCCAGCAGTTACTTCTCGCCGAGCTCCTACAATGAGCAGTTCTTC
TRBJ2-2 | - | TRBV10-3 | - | CAISETVGTGELFF | TGTGCCATCAGTGAAACCGTTGGAACCGGGGAGCTGTTTTTT
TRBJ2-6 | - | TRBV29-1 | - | CSPGKVAGANVLTF | TGCAGCCCTGGGAAGGTAGCTGGGGCCAACGTCCTGACTTTC
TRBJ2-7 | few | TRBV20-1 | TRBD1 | CSATLDRGSYEQYF | TGCAGTGCTACCCTGGACAGGGGGTCTTACGAGCAGTACTTC
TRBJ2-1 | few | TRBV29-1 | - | CSVEDVPSVFF | TGCAGCGTTGAAGATGTCCCTAGCGTGTTCTTC
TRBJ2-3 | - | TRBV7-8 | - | CASSLLDRTRSTDTQYF | TGTGCCAGCAGCCTCCTTGATAGGACCCGGAGCACAGATACGCAGTATTTT
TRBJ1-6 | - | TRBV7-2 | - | CASSLGGSGYNSPLHF | TGTGCCAGCAGCTTGGGGGGGAGTGGGTATAATTCACCCCTCCACTTT
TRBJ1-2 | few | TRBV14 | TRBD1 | CASSRGTGVNYGYTF | TGTGCCAGCAGCCGAGGGACAGGCGTCAACTATGGCTACACCTTC
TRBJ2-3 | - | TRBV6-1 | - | CASSERRRGGADTQYF | TGTGCCAGCAGTGAAAGGCGGCGTGGAGGGGCAGATACGCAGTATTTT
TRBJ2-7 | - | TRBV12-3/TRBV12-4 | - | CASSLRALGEQYF | TGTGCCAGCAGTTTAAGGGCCTTGGGCGAGCAGTACTTC
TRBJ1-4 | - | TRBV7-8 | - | CASSSIVLNEKLFF | TGTGCCAGCAGCTCCATCGTCCTTAATGAAAAACTGTTTTTT
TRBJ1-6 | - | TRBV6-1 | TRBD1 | CASSRAGTAPSPLHF | TGTGCCAGCAGTCGAGCCGGGACAGCCCCGTCCCCCCTCCACTTT
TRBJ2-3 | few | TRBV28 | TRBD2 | CASSPREGVGDTQYF | TGTGCCAGCAGTCCCCGGGAGGGCGTGGGGGATACGCAGTATTTT
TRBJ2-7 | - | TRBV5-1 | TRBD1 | CASSLVGQGGEQYF | TGCGCCAGCAGCTTGGTTGGACAGGGAGGCGAGCAGTACTTC
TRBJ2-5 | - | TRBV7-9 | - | CASSPSGFGGTQYF | TGTGCCAGCAGCCCCTCGGGATTCGGGGGGACCCAGTACTTC
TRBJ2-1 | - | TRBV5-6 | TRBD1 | CASRLTGQGAGEQFF | TGTGCCAGTAGACTCACGGGACAGGGGGCTGGGGAGCAGTTCTTC
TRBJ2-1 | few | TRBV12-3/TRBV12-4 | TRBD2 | CASSKGLAGGDEQFF | TGTGCCAGCAGTAAGGGACTAGCGGGAGGTGATGAGCAGTTCTTC
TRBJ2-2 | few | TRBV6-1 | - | CASSRGGAFTGELFF | TGTGCCAGCAGTAGGGGGGGGGCCTTCACCGGGGAGCTGTTTTTT
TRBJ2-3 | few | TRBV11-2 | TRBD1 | CASSYPRTGSTDTQYF | TGTGCCAGCAGCTACCCTCGGACAGGGAGCACAGATACGCAGTATTTT
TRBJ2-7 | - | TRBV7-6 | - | CASSLESVSLGEQYF | TGTGCCAGCAGCTTAGAGTCAGTCTCTTTGGGGGAGCAGTACTTC
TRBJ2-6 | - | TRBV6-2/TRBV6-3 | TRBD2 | CASSVTLAGVSGANVLTF | TGTGCCAGCAGTGTAACACTAGCGGGTGTCTCTGGGGCCAACGTCCTGACTTTC
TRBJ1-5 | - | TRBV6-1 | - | CASTTGTTGQPQHF | TGTGCCAGCACAACCGGGACAACAGGGCAGCCCCAGCATTTT
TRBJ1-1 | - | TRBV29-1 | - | CSVEMAGVQTEAFF | TGCAGCGTTGAAATGGCGGGGGTTCAAACTGAAGCTTTCTTT
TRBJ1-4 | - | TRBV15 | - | CATSGWGEKLFF | TGTGCCACCAGCGGATGGGGGGAAAAACTGTTTTTT
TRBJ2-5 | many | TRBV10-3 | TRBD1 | CAIRQGVKETQYF | TGTGCCATCCGACAGGGGGTTAAAGAGACCCAGTACTTC
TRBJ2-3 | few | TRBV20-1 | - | CSASRASEAQYF | TGCAGTGCTAGTCGGGCCTCGGAGGCGCAGTATTTT
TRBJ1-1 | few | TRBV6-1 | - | CASSGTFGEDPEAFF | TGTGCCAGCAGCGGTACGTTTGGGGAAGATCCTGAAGCTTTCTTT